The TCR beta chain under discussion was sequenced for a study of control samples from healthy donors and cancer patients. CDR1 and CDR2 (germline): SGHRS, YFSETQ. The V end was cut by 0 bases, the J end by 0 bases, with 6 bases between. The CDR3 is 15 residues long. On this clone itself: The sample contains more than one DNA sequence encoding this CDR3.

Clones were read by immunoSEQ multiplex PCR, and TCRdb kept only the in-frame ones, dropping some. The table shows some 80,000 clones, with roughly nine tenths occurring only once. The chain couples TRBV5-1 to TRBJ1-4; D call uncertain. Sample: blood. The receptor's source is a man in his forties or fifties in good health. In DNA form, the CDR3 reads TGCGCCAGCAGCTTGGGCAGAGCAACTAATGAAAAACTGTTTTTT. Its protein product is CASSLGRATNEKLFF.